Following are 10 T cell receptor beta chains from one sample sequenced in a study of blood T cell repertoires in COVID-19. This table comes from immunoSEQ multiplex PCR, and its TCRdb copy is limited to in-frame clones, with some not included. The table lists 400,000 to 450,000 clones, around 90% of them singletons. The sequencing input was peripheral blood. The receptors here all came from a man younger than 35 with COVID-19, enrolled during active disease.

This rearrangement joins TRBV7-9 to TRBJ2-2; D unclear. Trimming took 1 base from V and 2 from J, leaving 14 bases between them. The length of the CDR3 is 17 residues. The germline CDR1 and CDR2 sequences are SEHNR and FQNEAQ (reference sequence). The DNA for the CDR3 is TGTGCCAGCAGCTTAGGTTTCTTCGGTGGTAACACCGGGGAGCTGTTTTTT. Amino acids: CASSLGFFGGNTGELFF.

This chain joins TRBV20-1 and TRBJ2-5; weak D call: TRBD2 (5 bases). The germline CDR1 and CDR2 sequences are DFQATT and SNEGSKA (reference sequence). CDR3 size: 13 residues. Trimming cost V 3 bases and J 4 bases, with 12 bases left between them. The CDR3 DNA reads TGCAGTGCTAGTCGGGGAGAAGCAGAGACCCAGTACTTC. As protein: CSASRGEAETQYF.

CDR3 protein: CASSPDIVSYEQYF. The CDR3 DNA reads as TGTGCCAGCAGCCCCGACATTGTTTCCTACGAGCAGTACTTC. V and J are TRBV3-1 (or the pseudogene TRBV3-2) and TRBJ2-7; D remains ambiguous. Looked up from germline, CDR1 is LGHDT and CDR2 is YNNKEL (reference sequence). CDR3 size: 14 residues. The V gene lost 4 bases and the J gene lost 1 base, with 11 bases spanning the gap.

The chain employs TRBV5-4 and TRBJ2-2, with TRBD2 identical over 12 bases. Per the germline V gene, CDR1 is SGHNT and CDR2 is YYREEE (reference sequence). V shed 4 bases, J shed 5 bases, and the junction held 9 bases outside the gene matches. The CDR3 contains 17 residues. CDR3 in amino acids: CASSPGGLAGGTGELFF. CDR3 nucleotide sequence: TGTGCCAGCAGCCCGGGAGGTCTAGCGGGGGGGACCGGGGAGCTGTTTTTT.

This clone showed up just once. The genes are TRBV7-9 and TRBJ2-5, with 9 nucleotides matching TRBD2. The J segment lost 5 bases and the V segment lost 1 base, leaving 5 bases of the junction unmatched. Per the germline V gene, CDR1 is SEHNR and CDR2 is FQNEAQ (reference sequence). CDR3 length: 15 residues. The CDR3 is CASSLVAGAGETQYF. The CDR3 DNA follows: TGTGCCAGCAGCTTAGTAGCGGGGGCCGGGGAGACCCAGTACTTC. The full variable domain, rest sourced from reference TRBV7-9 and TRBJ2-5, is DTGVSQNPRHKITKRGQNVTFRCDPISEHNRLYWYRQTLGQGPEFLTYFQNEAQLEKSRLLSDRFSAERPKGSFSTLEIQRTEQGDSAMYLCASSLVAGAGETQYFGPGTRLLVL.

The V call is TRBV4-1, the J call TRBJ2-7; 8 bases align to TRBD1. Trimming cost V 3 bases and J 6 bases; bases outside gene matches: 10. This CDR3 spans 15 amino acids. The germline CDR1 and CDR2 sequences are MGHRA and YSYEKL. CDR3 protein: CASSQLGQGIGEQYF. The CDR3 bases are TGCGCCAGCAGCCAGCTCGGACAGGGCATAGGCGAGCAGTACTTC.

This chain uses TRBV15 with TRBJ1-1; 7 bases agree with TRBD1. The CDR3 covers 14 residues. Trimming removed 1 base from V and 10 bases from J; junction bases left unmatched: 9. Germline CDR1 reads LNHNV; CDR2 reads YYDKDF (reference sequence). Here the CDR3 DNA reads TGTGCCACCAGCAGAGTAGATTGGAGGACAGGAGCTTTCTTT. It codes for CATSRVDWRTGAFF.

The chain has TRBV27 and TRBJ2-1, with D tentatively TRBD2 (7 bases). Germline loops: CDR1 MNHEY, CDR2 SMNVEV (reference sequence). This CDR3 has 14 amino acids. The V and J ends lost 7 bases and 8 bases respectively, with 18 bases between them. CDR3 amino acids: CASIWGGPMDEQFF. The CDR3 nucleotides read TGTGCCAGCATTTGGGGGGGCCCTATGGATGAGCAGTTCTTC.

This rearrangement joins TRBV24-1 to TRBJ2-1, with D perhaps TRBD2 (6 bases). Between the trimmed V and J ends, which lost 3 bases and 0 bases, there was a span of 11 bases. Looked up from germline, CDR1 is KGHDR and CDR2 is SFDVKD. The length of the CDR3 is 16 residues. Written as DNA, the CDR3 is TGTGCCACCAGTGATACTAGCCCGACCTCCTACAATGAGCAGTTCTTC. This codes for CATSDTSPTSYNEQFF.

The chain joins TRBV5-1 to TRBJ2-3; 9 bases align to TRBD2. This CDR3 comprises 16 residues. Trimming removed 2 bases from V and 0 bases from J; junction bases left unmatched: 4. Per germline, CDR1 SGHRS and CDR2 YFSETQ. Here the CDR3 reads CASSFVTSGSTDTQYF. The CDR3, as DNA: TGCGCCAGCAGCTTTGTGACTAGCGGTAGCACAGATACGCAGTATTTT.